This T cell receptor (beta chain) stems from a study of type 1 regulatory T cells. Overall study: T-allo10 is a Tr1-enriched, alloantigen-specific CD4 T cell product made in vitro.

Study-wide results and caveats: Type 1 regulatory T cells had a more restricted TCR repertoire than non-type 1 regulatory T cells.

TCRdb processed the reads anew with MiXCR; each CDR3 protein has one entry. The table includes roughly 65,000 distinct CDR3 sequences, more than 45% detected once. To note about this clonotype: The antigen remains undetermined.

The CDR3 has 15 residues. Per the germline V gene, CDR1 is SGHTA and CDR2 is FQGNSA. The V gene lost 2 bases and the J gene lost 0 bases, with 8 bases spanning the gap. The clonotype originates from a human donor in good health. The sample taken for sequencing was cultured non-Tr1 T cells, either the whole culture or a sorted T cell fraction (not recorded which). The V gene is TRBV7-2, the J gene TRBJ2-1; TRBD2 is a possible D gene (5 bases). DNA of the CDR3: TGTGCCAGCAGCTTACGAGGGAGCTCCTACAATGAGCAGTTCTTC. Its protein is CASSLRGSSYNEQFF.